These T cell receptor beta chains were read from a single sample in a study of siplizumab effects on memory and regulatory T cells. No cognate antigen is known for these TCRs. Some clones are missing from TCRdb's copy, which holds only in-frame ones; the method was immunoSEQ multiplex PCR. The data contain 3,000 to 3,500 clones, 45% to 55% of them singletons. The specimen was CFSE-low (dividing) CD4+ T cells sorted from an allogeneic mixed lymphocyte reaction. These TCRs come from a human donor in good health; the cells came from an allogeneic mixed lymphocyte reaction. CDR3s include the opening cysteine and the closing phenylalanine or tryptophan. Each record gives: J gene, D gene, V gene, clone size, CDR3 protein, CDR3 DNA. A D gene is named only where the DNA matches it firmly. Size is omitted from some rows. Given values are once, few, many or a class for expanded clones.

J: TRBJ1-6; D: NA; V: TRBV9; size: NA; CDR3: CASSVVGDSPLHF; DNA: TGTGCCAGCAGCGTAGTGGGGGATTCACCCCTCCACTTT
J: TRBJ2-1; D: TRBD2; V: TRBV5-1; size: NA; CDR3: CASSLEGGGAHNEQFF; DNA: TGCGCCAGCAGCTTGGAGGGCGGGGGGGCCCACAATGAGCAGTTCTTC
J: TRBJ1-5; D: NA; V: TRBV28; size: NA; CDR3: CASSFWQGSNQPQHF; DNA: TGTGCCAGCAGTTTCTGGCAGGGGTCGAATCAGCCCCAGCATTTT
J: TRBJ2-3; D: TRBD2; V: TRBV10-2; size: NA; CDR3: CASSEPGGPYF; DNA: TGCGCCAGCAGTGAGCCGGGGGGGCCCTATTTT
J: TRBJ2-5; D: NA; V: TRBV4-2; size: NA; CDR3: CASSPESLAETQYF; DNA: TGTGCCAGCAGCCCTGAGAGTCTCGCGGAGACCCAGTACTTC
J: TRBJ2-7; D: TRBD1; V: TRBV7-9; size: NA; CDR3: CASTGQGYEQYF; DNA: TGTGCCAGCACGGGACAGGGCTACGAGCAGTACTTC
J: TRBJ1-3; D: TRBD1; V: TRBV10-3; size: NA; CDR3: CAIGRTGGTIYF; DNA: TGTGCCATCGGAAGGACAGGGGGCACCATATATTTT
J: TRBJ2-3; D: TRBD2; V: TRBV5-1; size: few; CDR3: CASSLAGGAIADTQYF; DNA: TGCGCCAGCAGCTTGGCGGGGGGGGCTATCGCAGATACGCAGTATTTT
J: TRBJ2-5; D: NA; V: TRBV7-2; size: NA; CDR3: CASSPTVFETQYF; DNA: TGTGCCAGCAGCCCGACAGTTTTCGAGACCCAGTACTTC
J: TRBJ1-5; D: NA; V: TRBV6-6; size: few; CDR3: CASRRGQSNQPQHF; DNA: TGTGCCAGCAGACGCGGACAGAGCAATCAGCCCCAGCATTTT
J: TRBJ1-1; D: TRBD1; V: TRBV28; size: once; CDR3: CASNLGGLVGMNTEAFF; DNA: TGTGCCAGCAACCTAGGGGGCTTAGTGGGTATGAACACTGAAGCTTTCTTT
J: TRBJ1-4; D: NA; V: TRBV2; size: NA; CDR3: CASSDRVLKEKLFF; DNA: TGTGCCAGCAGTGACAGGGTGTTAAAGGAAAAACTGTTTTTT
J: TRBJ1-2; D: TRBD1; V: TRBV7-9; size: few; CDR3: CASSSSYRGGGYTF; DNA: TGTGCCAGCAGCTCGTCGTACAGGGGCGGCGGCTACACCTTC
J: TRBJ2-7; D: TRBD1; V: TRBV10-3; size: NA; CDR3: CAINGGQALFYEQYF; DNA: TGTGCCATCAATGGGGGACAGGCGCTTTTCTACGAGCAGTACTTC
J: TRBJ2-7; D: NA; V: TRBV6-1; size: NA; CDR3: CASRTLSGSSYEQYF; DNA: TGTGCCAGCAGGACTCTGTCGGGGAGCTCCTACGAGCAGTACTTC
J: TRBJ2-1; D: TRBD2; V: TRBV4-1; size: NA; CDR3: CASSQQAGLFYNEQFF; DNA: TGCGCCAGCAGCCAACAAGCGGGGTTATTCTACAATGAGCAGTTCTTC
J: TRBJ1-3; D: NA; V: TRBV5-5; size: NA; CDR3: CASSLSGGSGNTIYF; DNA: TGTGCCAGCAGCTTGAGCGGCGGATCTGGAAACACCATATATTTT
J: TRBJ2-2; D: NA; V: TRBV5-1; size: NA; CDR3: CASRSGAVNTGELFF; DNA: TGCGCCAGCAGGTCAGGGGCGGTTAACACCGGGGAGCTGTTTTTT
J: TRBJ1-2; D: TRBD1; V: TRBV6-6; size: once; CDR3: CASSRRAGGYGYTF; DNA: TGTGCCAGCAGTCGCAGGGCAGGGGGCTATGGCTACACCTTC
J: TRBJ2-3; D: TRBD2; V: TRBV5-4; size: few; CDR3: CATSSRGGVTDTQYF; DNA: TGTGCCACCTCCTCCCGGGGGGGCGTCACAGATACGCAGTATTTT
J: TRBJ2-1; D: TRBD2; V: TRBV7-2; size: NA; CDR3: CASSPGAASGGRRFF; DNA: TGTGCCAGCAGCCCCGGAGCGGCTAGCGGGGGGAGGAGGTTCTTC
J: TRBJ1-1; D: NA; V: TRBV7-9; size: NA; CDR3: CASSLAYWNTEAFF; DNA: TGTGCCAGCAGCTTAGCGTACTGGAACACTGAAGCTTTCTTT
J: TRBJ2-2; D: TRBD1; V: TRBV18; size: few; CDR3: CASASGQGRTGELFF; DNA: TGTGCCAGCGCATCCGGACAGGGGCGCACCGGGGAGCTGTTTTTT
J: TRBJ2-7; D: TRBD2; V: TRBV10-1; size: NA; CDR3: CAKASGGPSKYF; DNA: TGCGCCAAAGCCTCGGGGGGGCCCAGTAAGTACTTC
J: TRBJ2-7; D: NA; V: TRBV7-2; size: few; CDR3: CASSLSAASYEQYF; DNA: TGTGCCAGCAGCTTATCAGCGGCTTCCTACGAGCAGTACTTC
J: TRBJ1-4; D: NA; V: TRBV7-2; size: NA; CDR3: CASSPDPGTNEKLFF; DNA: TGTGCCAGCAGCCCAGACCCAGGGACTAATGAAAAACTGTTTTTT
J: TRBJ1-5; D: NA; V: TRBV5-6; size: few; CDR3: CASKTQGGNQPQHF; DNA: TGTGCCAGCAAGACACAGGGTGGCAATCAGCCCCAGCATTTT
J: TRBJ2-7; D: NA; V: TRBV27; size: NA; CDR3: CASSLFDRAYEQYF; DNA: TGTGCCAGCAGTTTGTTCGATCGGGCCTACGAGCAGTACTTC
J: TRBJ1-3; D: NA; V: TRBV18; size: NA; CDR3: CASSPFVGDSGNTIYF; DNA: TGTGCCAGCTCACCCTTCGTGGGGGACTCTGGAAACACCATATATTTT
J: TRBJ2-7; D: NA; V: TRBV5-4; size: NA; CDR3: CASSQATRSSYEQYF; DNA: TGTGCCAGCAGCCAGGCAACAAGGAGCTCCTACGAGCAGTACTTC
J: TRBJ1-1; D: NA; V: TRBV5-1; size: large; CDR3: CASSLGSSWTEAFF; DNA: TGCGCCAGCAGCTTGGGGTCTTCCTGGACTGAAGCTTTCTTT
J: TRBJ1-1; D: NA; V: TRBV29-1; size: NA; CDR3: CSVDRGFTEAFF; DNA: TGCAGCGTTGATCGGGGGTTCACTGAAGCTTTCTTT
J: TRBJ1-1; D: NA; V: TRBV2; size: NA; CDR3: CASSAHIEAFF; DNA: TGTGCCAGCAGTGCCCACATTGAAGCTTTCTTT
J: TRBJ2-1; D: NA; V: TRBV6-6; size: NA; CDR3: CASSYRQIGNGEQFF; DNA: TGTGCCAGCAGTTACCGGCAAATTGGTAACGGTGAGCAGTTCTTC
J: TRBJ2-1; D: NA; V: TRBV5-1; size: NA; CDR3: CASSLYQGEVNNEQFF; DNA: TGCGCCAGCAGCTTGTATCAGGGTGAGGTTAACAATGAGCAGTTCTTC
J: TRBJ2-1; D: NA; V: TRBV5-1; size: NA; CDR3: CASSLIHPRDNEQFF; DNA: TGCGCCAGCAGCCTTATCCATCCGAGGGACAATGAGCAGTTCTTC
J: TRBJ2-1; D: TRBD1; V: TRBV10-1; size: NA; CDR3: CASSERQGANNEQFF; DNA: TGCGCCAGCAGTGAGAGGCAGGGGGCGAATAATGAGCAGTTCTTC
J: TRBJ1-5; D: NA; V: TRBV19; size: few; CDR3: CASSEIYWEPQHF; DNA: TGTGCCAGTAGTGAGATATATTGGGAGCCCCAGCATTTT
J: TRBJ2-7; D: TRBD1; V: TRBV2; size: few; CDR3: CASSGQGQGFEQYF; DNA: TGTGCCAGCAGTGGGCAAGGACAGGGTTTCGAGCAGTACTTC
J: TRBJ1-1; D: NA; V: TRBV5-1; size: few; CDR3: CASTPAEDTEAFF; DNA: TGCGCCAGCACCCCTGCGGAGGACACTGAAGCTTTCTTT
J: TRBJ1-6; D: NA; V: TRBV6-4; size: NA; CDR3: CASSDQGGSPLHF; DNA: TGTGCCAGCAGTGATCAGGGAGGTTCACCCCTCCACTTT
J: TRBJ2-7; D: TRBD1; V: TRBV7-3; size: NA; CDR3: CASSLLTGPYEQYF; DNA: TGTGCCAGCAGCTTACTGACAGGGCCCTACGAGCAGTACTTC
J: TRBJ1-1; D: NA; V: TRBV6-5; size: NA; CDR3: CASRVVVGAEAFF; DNA: TGTGCCAGCAGGGTGGTCGTGGGTGCTGAAGCTTTCTTT
J: TRBJ2-1; D: TRBD2; V: TRBV5-1; size: NA; CDR3: CASSLGAGEQFF; DNA: TGCGCCAGCAGCTTGGGAGCGGGGGAGCAGTTCTTC
J: TRBJ2-1; D: NA; V: TRBV30; size: NA; CDR3: CAWRYSDEQFF; DNA: TGTGCCTGGAGATATAGCGATGAGCAGTTCTTC
J: TRBJ2-1; D: NA; V: TRBV5-1; size: NA; CDR3: CASSLDGPYNEQFF; DNA: TGCGCCAGCAGCTTGGACGGGCCTTACAATGAGCAGTTCTTC
J: TRBJ1-2; D: NA; V: TRBV19; size: few; CDR3: CASISAPLGYTF; DNA: TGTGCCAGTATTTCGGCCCCGTTGGGCTACACCTTC
J: TRBJ2-1; D: TRBD2; V: TRBV7-8; size: NA; CDR3: CASSLAFGGVIYNEQFF; DNA: TGTGCCAGCAGCTTAGCGTTCGGGGGGGTTATCTACAATGAGCAGTTCTTC
J: TRBJ1-1; D: NA; V: TRBV21-1; size: NA; CDR3: CASSPPDRGGNTEAFF; DNA: TGTGCCAGCAGCCCACCGGACAGGGGGGGGAACACTGAAGCTTTCTTT
J: TRBJ1-3; D: NA; V: TRBV9; size: NA; CDR3: CASSPQPATGNTIYF; DNA: TGTGCCAGCAGCCCCCAACCGGCAACTGGAAACACCATATATTTT
J: TRBJ1-1; D: NA; V: TRBV5-4; size: few; CDR3: CASTRKGVDTEAFF; DNA: TGTGCCAGCACCCGGAAGGGTGTCGACACTGAAGCTTTCTTT
J: TRBJ2-1; D: TRBD1; V: TRBV18; size: NA; CDR3: CASSPTGTVNNEQFF; DNA: TGTGCCAGCTCACCCACCGGGACAGTGAACAATGAGCAGTTCTTC
J: TRBJ2-5; D: NA; V: TRBV15; size: NA; CDR3: CATSRDRGETQYF; DNA: TGTGCCACCAGCAGAGATCGGGGTGAGACCCAGTACTTC
J: TRBJ2-2; D: TRBD2; V: TRBV15; size: NA; CDR3: CATSREMGLASGELFF; DNA: TGTGCCACCAGCAGAGAGATGGGACTAGCTTCCGGGGAGCTGTTTTTT
J: TRBJ1-1; D: NA; V: TRBV7-2; size: NA; CDR3: CASSSRGGMNTEAFF; DNA: TGTGCCAGCAGCTCCCGAGGCGGTATGAACACTGAAGCTTTCTTT
J: TRBJ2-7; D: NA; V: TRBV28; size: NA; CDR3: CASSVTGLYEQYF; DNA: TGTGCCAGCAGTGTTACAGGGCTCTACGAGCAGTACTTC
J: TRBJ1-1; D: TRBD1; V: TRBV9; size: NA; CDR3: CASTHPSLRGAFVNTEAFF; DNA: TGTGCCAGCACCCACCCCTCACTCAGGGGGGCTTTTGTGAACACTGAAGCTTTCTTT